A selection of T cell receptor beta chains follows, all from one sample in a study of CD8 T cells in Susac syndrome. TCRdb re-called the immunoSEQ multiplex PCR reads with MiXCR, one entry per CDR3 protein. The sample has 180,000 or so distinct CDR3 sequences, more than 90% seen once; the top ten hold 0.093%. The sample comprised CD4+ T cells from PBMCs. These receptor sequences come from a human donor with multiple sclerosis. CDR3s include the opening cysteine and the closing phenylalanine or tryptophan. The D gene is left open where the match is weak. Not all rows give a size; the values are once, few, many and, for expanded clones, a class.

j_call,d_call,clone_size,v_call,cdr3_aa,cdr3_nt
TRBJ2-1,.,once,TRBV3-1,CASSQGANEQFF,TGTGCCAGCAGCCAAGGAGCCAATGAGCAGTTCTTC
TRBJ2-1,TRBD1,.,TRBV20-1,CSARQTGGSNYNEQFF,TGCAGTGCTAGACAGACAGGGGGCTCCAACTACAATGAGCAGTTCTTC
TRBJ1-2,.,.,TRBV29-1,CSVGDPTNYGYTF,TGCAGCGTGGGGGATCCTACTAACTATGGCTACACCTTC
TRBJ2-7,TRBD1,.,TRBV5-4,CASRLEGTEPYEQYF,TGTGCCAGCCGGCTCGAAGGGACAGAACCTTACGAGCAGTACTTC
TRBJ1-6,TRBD1,.,TRBV5-1,CASRGQLNSPLHF,TGCGCCAGCAGGGGACAGCTGAATTCACCCCTCCACTTT
TRBJ1-6,.,.,TRBV11-3,CASSSGPINSPLHF,TGTGCCAGCAGCTCGGGACCGATTAATTCACCCCTCCACTTT
TRBJ1-3,.,.,TRBV30,CAWSVGGTIYF,TGTGCCTGGAGTGTAGGGGGCACCATATATTTT
TRBJ1-3,TRBD1,.,TRBV20-1,CSATTGGYSGNTIYF,TGCAGCGCTACGACAGGGGGATACTCTGGAAACACCATATATTTT
TRBJ1-1,TRBD1,.,TRBV5-1,CASSREGQGFPMNTEAFF,TGCGCCAGCAGCAGAGAGGGACAGGGTTTTCCTATGAACACTGAAGCTTTCTTT
TRBJ2-5,.,.,TRBV27,CASSPFLWRQETQYF,TGTGCCAGCTCCCCCTTCCTCTGGCGCCAAGAGACCCAGTACTTC
TRBJ1-5,.,.,TRBV27,CASSFDSDQPQHF,TGTGCCAGCAGTTTTGATTCGGATCAGCCCCAGCATTTT
TRBJ2-1,TRBD2,.,TRBV9,CASSVVGGGMDEQFF,TGTGCCAGCAGCGTAGTGGGCGGGGGGATGGATGAGCAGTTCTTC
TRBJ1-2,.,.,TRBV3-1,CASSQDLLIHYGYTF,TGTGCCAGCAGCCAAGATCTCCTAATACACTATGGCTACACCTTC
TRBJ1-1,.,.,TRBV6-6,CASTARGNTEAFF,TGTGCCAGCACCGCTCGGGGGAACACTGAAGCTTTCTTT
TRBJ2-7,TRBD1,.,TRBV23-1,CASSLDRGRHEQYF,TGCGCCAGCAGTCTCGACAGGGGGCGCCACGAGCAGTACTTC
TRBJ2-6,.,.,TRBV9,CASSVDPKRRANVLTF,TGTGCCAGCAGCGTAGACCCCAAACGTAGAGCCAACGTCCTGACTTTC
TRBJ1-2,TRBD1,.,TRBV30,CAWDDRANYGYTF,TGTGCCTGGGATGACAGGGCTAACTATGGCTACACCTTC
TRBJ1-5,.,.,TRBV30,CAWGRDINQPQHF,TGTGCCTGGGGAAGGGACATCAATCAGCCCCAGCATTTT
TRBJ1-2,TRBD1,.,TRBV29-1,CSAGRTGNHGYTF,TGCAGCGCGGGACGGACAGGGAACCATGGCTACACCTTC
TRBJ1-2,.,.,TRBV29-1,CSVGGQHGYTF,TGCAGCGTTGGGGGCCAGCATGGCTACACCTTC
TRBJ2-2,.,once,TRBV7-9,CASSFTDRELFF,TGTGCCAGCAGCTTTACGGACAGGGAGCTGTTTTTT
TRBJ1-1,.,once,TRBV19,CASTTVELEAFF,TGTGCCAGTACCACCGTTGAACTCGAAGCTTTCTTT
TRBJ2-3,.,.,TRBV11-3,CVSSLGDTQYF,TGTGTCAGCAGCTTAGGGGATACGCAGTATTTT
TRBJ2-7,.,once,TRBV28,CASSWGGGYEQYF,TGTGCCAGCAGTTGGGGAGGGGGATACGAGCAGTACTTC
TRBJ1-1,TRBD1,.,TRBV2,CASSGGTGNTEAFF,TGTGCCAGCAGTGGAGGGACAGGGAACACTGAAGCTTTCTTT
TRBJ2-2,.,.,TRBV29-1,CSARNPGELFF,TGCAGCGCCCGTAACCCCGGGGAGCTGTTTTTT
TRBJ2-7,TRBD1,.,TRBV30,CAWSAYRGQGRSEQYF,TGTGCCTGGAGTGCCTACCGCGGACAGGGACGGTCCGAGCAGTACTTC
TRBJ2-7,.,.,TRBV20-1,CSAGPRGGSYEQYF,TGCAGTGCAGGGCCCAGAGGGGGGAGCTACGAGCAGTACTTC
TRBJ2-3,.,.,TRBV6-6,CASKLGQDTQYF,TGTGCCAGCAAATTAGGGCAAGATACGCAGTATTTT
TRBJ1-6,.,.,TRBV15,CATSRGTNNSPLHF,TGTGCCACCAGCAGAGGAACGAATAATTCACCCCTCCACTTT
TRBJ2-4,.,.,TRBV30,CAWSAQGNIQYF,TGTGCCTGGAGTGCCCAGGGGAACATTCAGTACTTC
TRBJ2-1,TRBD1,.,TRBV7-3,CASSARDRGRDEQFF,TGTGCCAGCAGCGCCCGGGACAGGGGGAGAGATGAGCAGTTCTTC
TRBJ1-2,.,.,TRBV20-1,CSARDLSGYGYTF,TGCAGTGCTAGAGACCTTAGCGGCTATGGCTACACCTTC
TRBJ2-3,.,once,TRBV4-3,CASSQAPGAASTDTQYF,TGCGCCAGCAGCCAAGCTCCGGGGGCCGCTAGCACAGATACGCAGTATTTT
TRBJ2-5,TRBD1,.,TRBV7-2,CASRRQGAIETQYF,TGTGCCAGCAGGCGACAGGGGGCTATTGAGACCCAGTACTTC
TRBJ1-6,.,.,TRBV5-1,CASSLGDLNSPLHF,TGCGCCAGCAGCTTGGGGGACCTTAATTCACCCCTCCACTTT
TRBJ2-7,TRBD1,.,TRBV30,CAWSRGPDEQYF,TGTGCCTGGAGCAGGGGGCCGGACGAGCAGTACTTC
TRBJ1-1,.,.,TRBV3-1,CASSQDALNTEAFF,TGTGCCAGCAGCCAAGACGCGCTGAACACTGAAGCTTTCTTT
TRBJ2-7,TRBD1,.,TRBV18,CASSRTDRGPDEQYF,TGTGCCAGCTCACGGACGGACAGGGGGCCGGACGAGCAGTACTTC
TRBJ1-2,.,.,TRBV2,CASQARGDEGGYTF,TGTGCCAGCCAAGCGAGAGGGGACGAGGGGGGCTACACCTTC
TRBJ2-1,TRBD2,.,TRBV4-2,CASSRTSGVYNEQFF,TGTGCCAGCAGCCGGACTAGCGGGGTTTACAATGAGCAGTTCTTC
TRBJ1-1,.,.,TRBV20-1,CSGPTGEAFF,TGCAGTGGTCCGACGGGTGAAGCTTTCTTT
TRBJ1-4,.,.,TRBV15,CATSARSGRTNEKLFF,TGTGCCACCAGCGCCCGGTCGGGGAGGACTAATGAAAAACTGTTTTTT
TRBJ1-1,TRBD1,.,TRBV30,CAWSTGGQGDTEAFF,TGTGCCTGGAGCACGGGGGGACAGGGGGACACTGAAGCTTTCTTT
TRBJ2-2,.,.,TRBV18,CASSPPTTGELFF,TGTGCCAGCTCACCACCGACCACCGGGGAGCTGTTTTTT
TRBJ2-1,TRBD1,.,TRBV20-1,CSARGQVDNEQFF,TGCAGTGCTAGGGGACAGGTGGACAATGAGCAGTTCTTC
TRBJ1-3,.,.,TRBV18,CASSITGFFSGNTIYF,TGTGCCAGCTCTATCACCGGATTCTTCTCCGGAAACACCATATATTTT
TRBJ2-7,TRBD2,.,TRBV20-1,CSARDFQRGDYYEQYF,TGCAGTGCTAGAGATTTCCAGCGGGGGGACTACTACGAGCAGTACTTC
TRBJ1-5,.,.,TRBV25-1,CASSDTVGDQPQHF,TGTGCCAGCAGTGATACAGTAGGGGATCAGCCCCAGCATTTT
TRBJ2-5,.,once,TRBV10-2,CASSEWGRETQYF,TGCGCCAGCAGTGAGTGGGGGAGGGAGACCCAGTACTTC
TRBJ2-2,.,.,TRBV6-5,CASSYSTRLYTGELFF,TGTGCCAGCAGTTATTCGACCAGGTTATACACCGGGGAGCTGTTTTTT
TRBJ1-5,.,.,TRBV30,CAWSLGPGHQPQHF,TGTGCCTGGAGTTTGGGACCGGGCCATCAGCCCCAGCATTTT
TRBJ1-1,.,.,TRBV30,CAWIPGFF,TGTGCCTGGATTCCGGGTTTCTTT
TRBJ1-5,.,.,TRBV12-3/TRBV12-4,CASSLRMTDSYNQPQHF,TGTGCCAGCAGTTTAAGGATGACGGATAGTTACAATCAGCCCCAGCATTTT
TRBJ2-5,TRBD1,.,TRBV9,CASSPEDRGSQYF,TGTGCCAGCAGTCCTGAGGACAGGGGGTCCCAGTACTTC
TRBJ2-2,TRBD2,.,TRBV7-6,CASSLGPSGGNTGELFF,TGTGCCAGCAGCTTAGGCCCTAGCGGGGGGAACACCGGGGAGCTGTTTTTT
TRBJ2-7,.,.,TRBV7-2,CASSLFQSGEQYF,TGTGCCAGCAGCTTGTTCCAATCGGGGGAGCAGTACTTC